Given below is one TCR beta chain in context. The antigen is unknown. The sample carries other DNA sequences with the same CDR3. The data belong to a study of beta chain features in type 1 diabetes. Expressed TCRB transcripts were sequenced because the isolated RNA had all been reverse transcribed beforehand. Here immunoSEQ multiplex PCR was the method, and the copy in TCRdb shows in-frame clones only, minus some. The table lists 600,000 to 700,000 clones, under 15% of them singletons, with 0.022% in the top ten. Study observations and caveats: Among patients with Type 1 diabetes, TCRB CDR3s were moderately but significantly shorter in every one of the four CD4+ subsets.

Sequencing input: naive CD4+ T cells from blood. The receptor was isolated from a man younger than 30 with type 1 diabetes.

The CDR3 coding sequence is TGCGCCAGCAGCTTTGGTTCGAACACTGAAGCTTTCTTT. This codes for CASSFGSNTEAFF. The J gene is TRBJ1-1, the V gene TRBV5-1, with D hard to call. The CDR3 loop spans 13 amino acids. Trimming removed 2 bases at V and 1 base at J, with 6 bases between. CDR1 SGHRS and CDR2 YFSETQ come from the germline V gene.